This T cell receptor (beta chain) is from a study of cytomegalovirus exposure and HLA in healthy donors. About the study: As released early, the data held some 85 million unique TCRs from HLA-typed donors. Study findings and constraints: Excluded: some indistinguishable V segments such as TRBV6-2 and TRBV6-3. With further analysis later on, most CMV-associated TCR beta chains appeared HLA-restricted.

As to this clone: As yet, its antigen is unknown.

The PCR had 60 Vbeta and 13 Jbeta primers. Per the study methods: Among the unique TCR beta chains that a later analysis counted, about 85 million in all, approximately 12 million were shared. Clones were read by immunoSEQ multiplex PCR, and TCRdb kept only the in-frame ones, dropping some. V, J and clone size are those of that table, while D and trimming were read from the DNA. The sample yields 100,000 to 150,000 clones, about two thirds seen once. Germline lookup yields CDR1 SGHDT and CDR2 YYEEEE. This CDR3 is built from 16 residues. The ends were cut back, 0 bases at V and 3 bases at J, with 15 bases in the middle.

The TCR comes from a man in his 60s in good health and CMV-seropositive. This rearrangement joins TRBV5-6 to TRBJ2-5, with D perhaps matching TRBD2 (7 bases). Sequencing was done on a sample of PBMCs. In DNA, the CDR3 is TGTGCCAGCAGCTTGGAGTCTTCGGGGGGCAAAGAGACCCAGTACTTC. Protein sequence: CASSLESSGGKETQYF.